One and the same sample provided the 2 T cell receptor beta chains below, sequenced in a study of blood T cell repertoires in COVID-19. Repertoires were generated with immunoSEQ multiplex PCR, while TCRdb's copy carries only in-frame clones and drops some. The table lists 250,000 to 300,000 clones, roughly 86% of them singletons. The sequenced sample was peripheral blood. The source is a woman aged 55-70 years with COVID-19, enrolled during active disease.

This clone appeared once. The rearrangement joins TRBV2 to TRBJ2-1; 7 nucleotides line up with TRBD1. The CDR3 is made up of 16 amino acids. Germline values: CDR1 SNHLY, CDR2 FYNNEI. V shed 6 bases, J shed 0 bases, and the junction held 8 bases outside the gene matches. The CDR3 loop reads CASSRDSASSYNEQFF. CDR3 bases: TGTGCCAGCAGCCGGGACAGTGCTAGCTCCTACAATGAGCAGTTCTTC.

V usage is TRBV6-5 and J usage is TRBJ2-3; 9 bases map to TRBD2. In germline, CDR1 is MNHEY, CDR2 SVGAGI. After removal of 4 bases from V and 5 bases from J, the junction contained 7 bases not matched to a gene. The CDR3 runs 15 residues. The CDR3 loop reads CASSFSGSHGDTQYF. Here the CDR3 DNA reads TGTGCCAGCAGTTTTAGCGGGAGTCACGGAGATACGCAGTATTTT.